The rows below give T cell receptor beta chains drawn from one sample of a study of spatial heterogeneity in lung cancer. TCRdb independently ran MiXCR on the 5' RACE reads; one entry per CDR3 protein. The repertoire holds around 75,000 distinct CDR3 sequences, with about an eighth as singletons. Sequenced material: PBMCs, taken at surgery. These TCRs come from a male donor with early-stage non-small cell lung cancer. Both conserved end residues are part of each CDR3. The D gene is left open where the match is weak. Size tells how often a clone was seen (once, few, many) or the class of an expanded clone, and some rows leave it out.

j_call cdr3_length clone_size v_call d_call cdr3_aa cdr3_nt
TRBJ1-5 13 many TRBV29-1 NA CSVRASDGQPQHF TGCAGCGTGCGGGCGTCGGACGGTCAGCCCCAGCATTTT
TRBJ2-1 16 NA TRBV5-1 TRBD1 CASSPRTGGTYNEQFF TGCGCCAGCAGCCCCCGGACAGGGGGCACCTACAATGAGCAGTTCTTC
TRBJ1-1 14 NA TRBV19 NA CASKIGQTNTEAFF TGTGCCAGTAAGATAGGACAGACGAACACTGAAGCTTTCTTT
TRBJ2-5 14 few TRBV7-7 NA CASSPLRGRETQYF TGTGCTAGCAGCCCCTTACGGGGACGGGAGACCCAGTACTTC
TRBJ2-7 12 many TRBV5-5 NA CASSLAEDEQYF TGTGCCAGCAGCTTGGCCGAGGACGAGCAGTACTTC
TRBJ2-1 14 few TRBV7-2 NA CASSPARLAHEQFF TGTGCCAGCAGCCCGGCACGCTTAGCGCACGAGCAGTTCTTC
TRBJ2-1 14 NA TRBV7-9 TRBD2 CASVREASYNEQFF TGTGCCAGTGTTCGGGAGGCCTCCTACAATGAGCAGTTCTTC
TRBJ2-5 13 few TRBV29-1 NA CSARTLFGETQYF TGCAGCGCCCGGACTCTCTTTGGCGAGACCCAGTACTTC
TRBJ1-1 14 few TRBV25-1 NA CASSGGFQDTEAFF TGTGCCAGCAGTGGAGGCTTTCAGGACACTGAAGCTTTCTTT
TRBJ2-1 14 few TRBV7-2 NA CASSFPTSDNEQFF TGTGCCAGCAGCTTCCCGACTAGTGACAATGAGCAGTTCTTC
TRBJ1-1 13 many TRBV2 TRBD1 CASSQGAQTEAFF TGTGCCAGCAGTCAGGGGGCCCAAACTGAAGCTTTCTTT
TRBJ2-1 16 many TRBV2 NA CASSERGLSSYNEQFF TGTGCCAGCAGTGAGCGGGGCCTCAGCTCCTACAATGAGCAGTTCTTC
TRBJ1-5 15 NA TRBV29-1 NA CSVLLGGDGYQPQHF TGCAGCGTACTCCTGGGAGGAGACGGTTATCAGCCCCAGCATTTT
TRBJ2-5 11 few TRBV11-2 NA CASRDSETQYF TGTGCCAGCCGGGACTCGGAGACCCAGTACTTC
TRBJ1-1 13 NA TRBV15 NA CATSRATPPEAFF TGTGCCACCAGCAGAGCCACCCCCCCTGAAGCTTTCTTT
TRBJ2-3 15 NA TRBV11-2 TRBD2 CASRMAGVGTDTQYF TGTGCCAGCAGAATGGCGGGAGTTGGCACAGATACGCAGTATTTT
TRBJ1-1 15 once TRBV28 TRBD1 CATQGGLRMNTEAFF TGTGCCACCCAAGGGGGCCTTCGCATGAACACTGAAGCTTTCTTT